These 11 T cell receptor beta chains were sequenced from one sample in a study of CD8+ T cells in alopecia areata. The sequencing template was cDNA reverse transcribed from extracted RNA. Measured with immunoSEQ multiplex PCR; TCRdb has only the in-frame clones, and not every one. The sample includes about 100,000 clones, 58% seen only once; the top ten take 23%. Sequenced: NKG2D-low CD8+ T cells sorted from blood. Every receptor here comes from a human donor with alopecia areata.

The rearrangement joins TRBV28 to TRBJ2-5, with TRBD2 identical over 8 bases. Trimming took 7 bases from V and 1 from J; bases not matched to a gene: 11. CDR3 length: 16 residues. CDR1 is MDHEN, CDR2 SYDVKM, per germline. The chain's CDR3 is CASKVPGGRTQETQYF. CDR3 nucleotide sequence: TGTGCCAGCAAGGTCCCTGGCGGGAGGACCCAAGAGACCCAGTACTTC.

The chain couples TRBV27 to TRBJ1-4, with a tentative D call TRBD1 (5 bases). With 2 bases removed from V and 8 bases from J, the gap between germline ends came to 15 bases. Germline lookup yields CDR1 MNHEY and CDR2 SMNVEV (reference sequence). CDR3 length: 15 amino acids. CDR3 sequence (DNA): TGTGCCAGCAGTTTAGCTGGGACCGAAAGGGAAAAACTGTTTTTT. It translates to CASSLAGTEREKLFF.

The chain uses TRBV6-5 and TRBJ1-2, with unresolved D. The CDR3 is 13 residues long. Germline V CDR1 and CDR2: MNHEY, SVGAGI. The V end was cut by 2 bases, the J end by 7 bases, with 11 bases between. The CDR3 region is CASSYASGSGYTF. CDR3 DNA sequence: TGTGCCAGCAGTTACGCGAGCGGTAGTGGCTACACCTTC.

The gene calls are TRBV2 and TRBJ1-2; 12 positions match TRBD1. CDR3 length equals 15 residues. V trimming: 6 bases; J trimming: 7 bases; junction bases outside the gene matches: 9. Per germline, CDR1 SNHLY and CDR2 FYNNEI. This CDR3 is CASRPGQGARSGYTF. In DNA form, the CDR3 reads TGTGCCAGCAGGCCGGGACAGGGGGCGCGAAGTGGCTACACCTTC.

This chain links TRBV30 with TRBJ2-7, with D perhaps TRBD1 (5 bases). V was shortened by 0 bases and J by 3 bases, with 6 bases between the two germline ends. The germline CDR1 and CDR2 sequences are GTSNPN and SVGIG (reference sequence). This CDR3 has 12 amino acids. The DNA of the CDR3 is TGTGCCTGGAGTGTTGGACACTACGAGCAGTACTTC. Translation gives CAWSVGHYEQYF. The full variable domain, completed using reference TRBV30 and TRBJ2-7, is SQTIHQWPATLVQPVGSPLSLECTVEGTSNPNLYWYRQAAGRGLQLLFYSVGIGQISSEVPQNLSASRPQDRQFILSSKKLLLSDSGFYLCAWSVGHYEQYFGPGTRLTVT.

V usage is TRBV27 and J usage is TRBJ2-2; D is uncertain. The V gene lost 4 bases and the J gene lost 1 base, with 4 bases spanning the gap. Per the germline V gene, CDR1 is MNHEY and CDR2 is SMNVEV (reference sequence). The CDR3 has 13 amino acids. CDR3 sequence (DNA): TGTGCCAGCAGTTATAGGAACACCGGGGAGCTGTTTTTT. It translates to CASSYRNTGELFF.

With regard to this clone: Within the sample, other DNA sequences also encode this same CDR3. This chain uses TRBV20-1 with TRBJ2-7; D ambiguous. V was pared by 0 bases and J by 2 bases, with 2 bases between. The CDR3 length is 11 residues. Per germline, CDR1 DFQATT and CDR2 SNEGSKA (reference sequence). DNA for the CDR3: TGCAGTGCTAGAGAGACCTACGAGCAGTACTTC. It encodes CSARETYEQYF.

This clone occurred a few times. The chain combines TRBV9 with TRBJ2-1, with a weak D call TRBD2 (6 bases). This CDR3 region has 14 residues. CDR1 is SGDLS, CDR2 YYNGEE, per germline. Trimming took 0 bases from V and 3 from J, leaving 7 bases between them. The CDR3 protein is CASSVAGDYNEQFF. In DNA, the CDR3 is TGTGCCAGCAGCGTAGCGGGAGACTACAATGAGCAGTTCTTC.

This clone was detected a few times. The rearrangement joins TRBV7-9 to TRBJ1-2, with 7 bases that match TRBD1. Germline trimming cut 5 bases from V and 0 bases from J; bases unmatched to any gene: 12. The CDR3 loop spans 17 amino acids. Per germline, CDR1 SEHNR and CDR2 FQNEAQ (reference sequence). This CDR3 reads CASSPVGQTGTNYGYTF. CDR3 coding DNA: TGTGCCAGCAGCCCTGTGGGACAGACAGGAACTAACTATGGCTACACCTTC.

Notes on this clone: Within the sample, other DNA sequences also encode this same CDR3. The chain has TRBV28 and TRBJ2-2, with D perhaps TRBD2 (5 bases). V gave up 5 bases and J gave up 4 bases, with 8 bases separating them. Looked up from germline, CDR1 is MDHEN and CDR2 is SYDVKM. The CDR3 loop spans 13 amino acids. CDR3 in amino acids: CASSLGSTGELFF. In nucleotides, the CDR3 is TGTGCCAGCAGTCTGGGGAGCACCGGGGAGCTGTTTTTT.

This clone has more than one count but fewer than ten. V usage is TRBV4-1 and J usage is TRBJ1-1; D not certain. The CDR3 has 11 amino acids. Germline CDR1 and CDR2: MGHRA and YSYEKL. Trimming pared 4 bases from V and 10 bases from J, leaving 10 bases between. The CDR3 loop is CASSLGKSAFF. The CDR3 coding sequence is TGCGCCAGCAGCCTCGGGAAATCAGCTTTCTTT.